The clone carrying this T cell receptor beta chain was detected ten times or more. The data originate from a study of CDR3 diversity in severe acne. MiXCR, run by TCRdb on the PCR reads, gives a single entry per CDR3 protein. There are roughly 100,000 distinct CDR3 sequences in the sample; approximately 47% occur only once, and 9.5% to 15% lies in the top ten. Per germline, CDR1 MRHNA and CDR2 SNTAGT. Trimming took 6 bases from V and 7 from J; bases not matched to a gene: 9. This CDR3 region has 15 residues. V usage is TRBV6-4 and J usage is TRBJ2-1; 10 nucleotides align to TRBD2. The sequenced sample was blood. This clonotype originated in a male donor with acne. The CDR3 sequence is CASSPGTSETNEQFF. The CDR3 DNA reads TGTGCCAGCAGCCCTGGGACTAGCGAGACAAATGAGCAGTTCTTC.